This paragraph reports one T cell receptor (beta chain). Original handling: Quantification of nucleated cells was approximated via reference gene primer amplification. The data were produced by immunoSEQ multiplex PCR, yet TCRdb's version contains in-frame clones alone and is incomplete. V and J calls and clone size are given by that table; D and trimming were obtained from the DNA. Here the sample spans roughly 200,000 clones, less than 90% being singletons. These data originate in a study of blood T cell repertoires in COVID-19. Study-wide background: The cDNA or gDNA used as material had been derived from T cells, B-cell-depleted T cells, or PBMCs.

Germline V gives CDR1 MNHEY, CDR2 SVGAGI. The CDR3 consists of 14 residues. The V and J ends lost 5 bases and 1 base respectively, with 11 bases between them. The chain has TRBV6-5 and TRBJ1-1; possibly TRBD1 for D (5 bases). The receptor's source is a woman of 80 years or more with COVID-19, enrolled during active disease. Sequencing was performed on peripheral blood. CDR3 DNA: TGTGCCAGCAGTCCCGGACATCCGAACACTGAAGCTTTCTTT. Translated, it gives CASSPGHPNTEAFF.